Reported below is one T cell receptor (beta chain). Its matching antigen is unknown. Trimming stripped 3 bases from V and 3 bases from J, with 6 bases between. The CDR3 is 13 residues long. Germline V lookup: CDR1 PRHDT, CDR2 FYEKMQ (reference sequence). These data belong to a study of PD-1 blockade in classical Hodgkin lymphoma. Study at large: Nivolumab 3 mg/kg was given intravenously every 2 weeks.

Findings and limits, study-wide: Prior to therapy, complete responders displayed diversity much like that of newly diagnosed patients.

Clones were read by immunoSEQ multiplex PCR, and TCRdb kept only the in-frame ones, dropping some. The data hold over 7,000 clones, with roughly three quarters observed a single time. Each of the patients experienced relapse following autologous stem cell transplantation, and their brentuximab vedotin exposure differed. Magnetic negative selection purified CD4+ T cells from thawed PBMCs. The material was CD4+ T cells from blood, obtained at baseline. V and J are TRBV13 and TRBJ1-5; D gene unclear. This clonotype was obtained from a human donor with classical Hodgkin lymphoma. In DNA form, the CDR3 reads TGTGCCAGCAGCTTCGGTATCAATCAGCCCCAGCATTTT. Its protein product is CASSFGINQPQHF.